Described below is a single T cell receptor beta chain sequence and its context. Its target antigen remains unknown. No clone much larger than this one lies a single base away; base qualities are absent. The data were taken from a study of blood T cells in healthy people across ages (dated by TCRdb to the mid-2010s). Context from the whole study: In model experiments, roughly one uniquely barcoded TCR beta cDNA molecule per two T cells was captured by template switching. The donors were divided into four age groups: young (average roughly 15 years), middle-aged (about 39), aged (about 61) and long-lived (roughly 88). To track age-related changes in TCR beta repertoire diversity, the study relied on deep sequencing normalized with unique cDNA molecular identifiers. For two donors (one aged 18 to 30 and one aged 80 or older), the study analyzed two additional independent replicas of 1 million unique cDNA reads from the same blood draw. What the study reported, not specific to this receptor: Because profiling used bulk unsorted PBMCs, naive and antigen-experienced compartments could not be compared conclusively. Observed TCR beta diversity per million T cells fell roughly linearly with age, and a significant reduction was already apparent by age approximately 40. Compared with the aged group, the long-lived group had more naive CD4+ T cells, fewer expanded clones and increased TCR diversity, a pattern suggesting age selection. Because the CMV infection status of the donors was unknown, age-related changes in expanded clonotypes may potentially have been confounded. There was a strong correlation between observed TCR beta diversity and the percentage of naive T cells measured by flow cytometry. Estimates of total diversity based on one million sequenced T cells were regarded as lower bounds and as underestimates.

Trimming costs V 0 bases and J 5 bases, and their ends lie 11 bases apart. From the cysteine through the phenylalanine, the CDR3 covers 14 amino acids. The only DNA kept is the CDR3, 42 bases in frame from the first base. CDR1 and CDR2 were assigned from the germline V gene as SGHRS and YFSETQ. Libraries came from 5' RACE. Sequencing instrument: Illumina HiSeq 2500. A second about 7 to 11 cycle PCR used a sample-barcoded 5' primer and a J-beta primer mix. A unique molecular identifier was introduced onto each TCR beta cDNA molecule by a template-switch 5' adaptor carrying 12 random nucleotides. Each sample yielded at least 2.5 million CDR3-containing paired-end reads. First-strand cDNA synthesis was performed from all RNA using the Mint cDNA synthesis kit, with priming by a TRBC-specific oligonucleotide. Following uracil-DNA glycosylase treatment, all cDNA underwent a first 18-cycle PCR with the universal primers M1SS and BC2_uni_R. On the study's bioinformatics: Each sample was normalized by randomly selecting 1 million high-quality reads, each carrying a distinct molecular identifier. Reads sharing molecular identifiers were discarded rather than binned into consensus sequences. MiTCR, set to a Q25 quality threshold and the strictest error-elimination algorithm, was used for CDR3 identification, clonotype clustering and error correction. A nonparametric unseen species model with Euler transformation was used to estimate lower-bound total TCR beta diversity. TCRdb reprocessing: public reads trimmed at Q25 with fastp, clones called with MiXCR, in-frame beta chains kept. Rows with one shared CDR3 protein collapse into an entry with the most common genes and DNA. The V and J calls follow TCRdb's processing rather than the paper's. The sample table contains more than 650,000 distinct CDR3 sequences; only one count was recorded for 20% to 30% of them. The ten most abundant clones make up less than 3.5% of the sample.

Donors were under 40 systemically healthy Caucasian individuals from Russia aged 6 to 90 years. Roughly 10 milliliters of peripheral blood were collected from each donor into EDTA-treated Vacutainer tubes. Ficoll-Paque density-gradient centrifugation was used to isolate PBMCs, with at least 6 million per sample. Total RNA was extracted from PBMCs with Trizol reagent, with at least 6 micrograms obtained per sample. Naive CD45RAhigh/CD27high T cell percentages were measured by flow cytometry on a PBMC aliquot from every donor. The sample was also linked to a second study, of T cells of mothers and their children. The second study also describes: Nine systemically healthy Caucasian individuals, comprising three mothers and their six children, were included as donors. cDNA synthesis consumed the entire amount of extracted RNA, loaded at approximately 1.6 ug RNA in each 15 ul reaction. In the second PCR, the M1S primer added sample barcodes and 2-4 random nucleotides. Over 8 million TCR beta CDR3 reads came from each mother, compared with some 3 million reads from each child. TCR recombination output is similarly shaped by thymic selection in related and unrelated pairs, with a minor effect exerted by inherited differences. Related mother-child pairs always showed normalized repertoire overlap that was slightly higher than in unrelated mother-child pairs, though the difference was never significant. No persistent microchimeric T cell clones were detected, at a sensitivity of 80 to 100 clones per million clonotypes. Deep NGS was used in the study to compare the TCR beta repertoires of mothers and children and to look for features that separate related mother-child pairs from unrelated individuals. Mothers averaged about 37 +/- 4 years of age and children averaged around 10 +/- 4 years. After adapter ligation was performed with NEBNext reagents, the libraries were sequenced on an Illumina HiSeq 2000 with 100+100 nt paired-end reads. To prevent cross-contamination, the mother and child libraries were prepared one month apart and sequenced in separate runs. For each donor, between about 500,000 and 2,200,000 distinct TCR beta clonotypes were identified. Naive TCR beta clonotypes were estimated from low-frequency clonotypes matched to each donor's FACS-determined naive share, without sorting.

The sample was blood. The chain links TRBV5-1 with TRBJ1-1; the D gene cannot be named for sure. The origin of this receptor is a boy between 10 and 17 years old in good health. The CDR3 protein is CASSLVSAGTEAFF. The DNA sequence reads TGCGCCAGCAGCTTGGTATCAGCGGGTACTGAAGCTTTCTTT.